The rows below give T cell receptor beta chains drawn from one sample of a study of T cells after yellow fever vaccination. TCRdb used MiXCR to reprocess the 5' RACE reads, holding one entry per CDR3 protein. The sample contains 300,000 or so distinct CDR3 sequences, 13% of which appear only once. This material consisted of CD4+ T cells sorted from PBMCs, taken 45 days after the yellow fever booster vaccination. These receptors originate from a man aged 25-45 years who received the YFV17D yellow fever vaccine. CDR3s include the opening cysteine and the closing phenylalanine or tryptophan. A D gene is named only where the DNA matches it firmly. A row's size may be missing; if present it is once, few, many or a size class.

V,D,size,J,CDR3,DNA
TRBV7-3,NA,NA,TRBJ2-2,CASSSYSGGELFF,TGTGCCAGCAGCTCTTACAGTGGCGGGGAGCTGTTTTTT
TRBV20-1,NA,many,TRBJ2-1,CSARARLSSYNEQFF,TGCAGTGCTAGAGCCCGGCTCAGCTCCTACAATGAGCAGTTCTTC
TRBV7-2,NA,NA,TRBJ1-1,CASSSGTTSVAFF,TGTGCCAGCAGCTCCGGGACGACAAGTGTAGCTTTCTTT
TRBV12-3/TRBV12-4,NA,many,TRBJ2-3,CASRPGGGHTQYF,TGTGCCAGCAGGCCAGGAGGGGGTCATACGCAGTATTTT
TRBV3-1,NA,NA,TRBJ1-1,CASSQERRTEAFF,TGTGCCAGCAGCCAAGAACGTCGCACTGAAGCTTTCTTT
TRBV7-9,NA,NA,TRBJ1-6,CASSLSPGARYSPLHF,TGTGCCAGCAGCTTATCCCCAGGGGCAAGATATTCACCCCTCCACTTT
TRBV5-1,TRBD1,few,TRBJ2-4,CASSLGGTEKNIQYF,TGCGCCAGCAGCTTGGGAGGGACAGAAAAAAACATTCAGTACTTC
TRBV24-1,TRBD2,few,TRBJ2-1,CATMSTGGNEQFF,TGTGCCACCATGTCCACCGGGGGGAATGAGCAGTTCTTC
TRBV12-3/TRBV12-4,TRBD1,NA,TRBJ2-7,CASSEGQGSYEQYF,TGTGCCAGCAGTGAGGGACAGGGCTCCTACGAGCAGTACTTC
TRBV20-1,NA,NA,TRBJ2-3,CSADNRPYFGTPGVDTQYF,TGCAGTGCTGACAATCGGCCCTATTTCGGGACACCGGGAGTAGATACGCAGTATTTT
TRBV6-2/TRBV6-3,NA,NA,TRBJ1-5,CASSRGRVRNQPQHF,TGTGCCAGCAGTAGGGGCAGGGTCAGAAATCAGCCCCAGCATTTT
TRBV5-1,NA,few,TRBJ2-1,CASSLQGPYNEQFF,TGCGCCAGCAGCTTACAGGGCCCCTACAATGAGCAGTTCTTC
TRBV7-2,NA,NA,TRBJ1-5,CASSSGETPRGNQPQHF,TGTGCCAGCAGCTCAGGGGAGACACCCAGGGGCAATCAGCCCCAGCATTTT
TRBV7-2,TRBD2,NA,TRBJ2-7,CASSLKAGAWEQYF,TGTGCCAGCAGCTTAAAAGCGGGAGCGTGGGAGCAGTACTTC
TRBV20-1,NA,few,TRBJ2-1,CSASGGYEQFF,TGCAGTGCTAGTGGGGGATATGAGCAGTTCTTC
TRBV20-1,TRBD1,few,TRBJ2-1,CSALPGQYNEQFF,TGCAGTGCTCTTCCGGGACAGTACAATGAGCAGTTCTTC
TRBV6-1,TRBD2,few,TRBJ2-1,CASSLADPSYNEQFF,TGTGCCAGCAGTCTAGCGGACCCATCCTACAATGAGCAGTTCTTC
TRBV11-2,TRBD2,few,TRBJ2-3,CASSTSGTSGRRGTDTQYF,TGTGCCAGCAGCACCTCCGGGACTAGCGGGAGAAGGGGCACAGATACGCAGTATTTT
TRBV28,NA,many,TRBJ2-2,CASNGTPLVTGELFF,TGTGCCAGCAACGGGACACCCCTTGTCACCGGGGAGCTGTTTTTT
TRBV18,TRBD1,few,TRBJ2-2,CASSPTLGGASTGELFF,TGTGCCAGCTCACCAACTCTAGGGGGCGCGAGCACCGGGGAGCTGTTTTTT
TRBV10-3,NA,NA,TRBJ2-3,CAIRATSTDTQYF,TGTGCCATCAGGGCCACTAGCACAGATACGCAGTATTTT
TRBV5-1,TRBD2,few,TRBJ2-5,CASSLAGGSVKETQYF,TGCGCCAGCAGCTTGGCGGGAGGGAGCGTAAAAGAGACCCAGTACTTC
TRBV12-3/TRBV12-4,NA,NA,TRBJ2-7,CASKGRKTYEQYF,TGTGCCAGCAAGGGTAGGAAGACCTACGAGCAGTACTTC
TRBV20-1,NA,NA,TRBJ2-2,CSARDYNLDTLVGELFF,TGCAGTGCTAGAGATTATAACTTAGATACTCTGGTCGGGGAGCTGTTTTTT
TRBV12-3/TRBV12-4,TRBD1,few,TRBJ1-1,CASSSGTVDTEAFF,TGTGCCAGCAGTTCCGGGACAGTTGACACTGAAGCTTTCTTT
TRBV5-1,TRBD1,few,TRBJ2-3,CASSSGTVSTDTQYF,TGCGCCAGCAGCTCGGGGACAGTTAGCACAGATACGCAGTATTTT
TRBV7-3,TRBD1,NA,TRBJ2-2,CASTKDRGLGELFF,TGTGCCAGCACGAAGGACAGGGGGCTCGGGGAGCTGTTTTTT
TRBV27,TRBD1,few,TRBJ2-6,CASSSGQGRTSGANVLTF,TGTGCCAGCAGCTCAGGACAGGGCCGAACCTCTGGGGCCAACGTCCTGACTTTC
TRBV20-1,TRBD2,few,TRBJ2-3,CSATSGRDSTDTQYF,TGCAGTGCTACTAGCGGGAGGGACAGCACAGATACGCAGTATTTT
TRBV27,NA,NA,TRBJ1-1,CASSFDVGFF,TGTGCCAGCAGTTTCGACGTAGGTTTCTTT
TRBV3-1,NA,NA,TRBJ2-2,CASSQRGRGAGELFF,TGTGCCAGCAGCCAAAGGGGGAGAGGGGCCGGGGAGCTGTTTTTT
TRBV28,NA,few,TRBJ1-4,CASSDLRPANEKLFF,TGTGCCAGCAGTGATTTGAGGCCGGCTAATGAAAAACTGTTTTTT
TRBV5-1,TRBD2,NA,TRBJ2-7,CASSPWGLAGDEQYF,TGCGCCAGCAGCCCGTGGGGACTAGCGGGAGACGAGCAGTACTTC
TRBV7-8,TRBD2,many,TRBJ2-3,CASSIGLAGSTDTQYF,TGTGCCAGCAGCATCGGACTAGCGGGGAGCACAGATACGCAGTATTTT
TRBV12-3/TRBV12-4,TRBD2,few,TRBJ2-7,CASSRNPGLAGYEQYF,TGTGCCAGCAGCCGCAACCCCGGACTAGCGGGGTACGAGCAGTACTTC
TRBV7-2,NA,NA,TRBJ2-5,CASSPKTQETQYF,TGTGCCAGCAGCCCGAAAACTCAAGAGACCCAGTACTTC
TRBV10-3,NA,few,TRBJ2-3,CAIRDIQGRDTQYF,TGTGCCATCAGGGATATACAGGGACGGGATACGCAGTATTTT
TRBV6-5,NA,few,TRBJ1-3,CASSLGHDSGNTIYF,TGTGCCAGCAGTTTGGGACACGACTCTGGAAACACCATATATTTT
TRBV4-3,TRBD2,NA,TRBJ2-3,CASSQATSGGTDTQYF,TGCGCCAGCAGCCAAGCGACTAGCGGGGGCACAGATACGCAGTATTTT
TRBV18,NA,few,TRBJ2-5,CASSPVPTVQETQYF,TGTGCCAGCTCACCCGTCCCAACGGTACAGGAGACCCAGTACTTC
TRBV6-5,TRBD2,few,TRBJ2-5,CASSYSGTTGKTQYF,TGTGCCAGCAGTTACTCCGGGACTACGGGGAAGACCCAGTACTTC
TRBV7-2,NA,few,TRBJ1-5,CASSLDPNQPQHF,TGTGCCAGCAGCTTGGACCCGAATCAGCCCCAGCATTTT
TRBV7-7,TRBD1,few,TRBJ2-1,CASSPRTGGSYNEQFF,TGTGCTAGCAGCCCGAGGACAGGCGGCTCCTACAATGAGCAGTTCTTC
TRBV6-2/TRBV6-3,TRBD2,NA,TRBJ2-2,CASNLAGKTGELFF,TGTGCCAGCAATTTAGCGGGTAAAACCGGGGAGCTGTTTTTT
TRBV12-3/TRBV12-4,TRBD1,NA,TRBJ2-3,CASSFSSDRGLPQYF,TGTGCCAGCAGTTTTAGTTCGGACAGGGGGCTCCCGCAGTATTTT
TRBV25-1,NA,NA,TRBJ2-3,CASTEGPGTDTQYF,TGTGCCAGCACTGAAGGACCTGGCACAGATACGCAGTATTTT
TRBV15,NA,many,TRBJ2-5,CATSREGGRQETQYF,TGTGCCACCAGCAGAGAAGGCGGGCGTCAAGAGACCCAGTACTTC
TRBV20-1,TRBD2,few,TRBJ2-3,CSATPTSGNTDTQYF,TGCAGTGCTACCCCGACTAGCGGGAACACAGATACGCAGTATTTT
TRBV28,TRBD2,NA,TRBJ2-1,CASSRIYGRGGDEQFF,TGTGCCAGCAGCCGTATCTACGGACGCGGGGGGGATGAGCAGTTCTTC
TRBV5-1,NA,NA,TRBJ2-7,CATSPRGTPYEQYF,TGCGCCACCTCCCCCAGGGGGACTCCCTACGAGCAGTACTTC
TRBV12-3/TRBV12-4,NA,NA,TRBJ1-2,CASSQGGRRGYTF,TGTGCCAGCAGTCAAGGGGGTCGGCGTGGCTACACCTTC
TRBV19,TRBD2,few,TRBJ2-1,CASSWAGGREQFF,TGTGCCAGCTCTTGGGCGGGGGGTCGGGAGCAGTTCTTC
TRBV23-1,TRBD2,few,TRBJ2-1,CASSHPSGSSNEQFF,TGCGCCAGCAGTCATCCTAGCGGGAGCAGCAATGAGCAGTTCTTC
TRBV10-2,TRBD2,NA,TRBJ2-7,CASTGLAGAHEQYF,TGCGCCAGCACAGGACTAGCGGGAGCCCACGAGCAGTACTTC
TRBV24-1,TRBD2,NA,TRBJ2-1,CATSDSGGTSGSLNEQFF,TGTGCCACCAGTGACTCTGGGGGGACTAGCGGGAGTTTGAATGAGCAGTTCTTC
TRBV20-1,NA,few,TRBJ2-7,CSARVGNSGWGEQYF,TGCAGTGCTAGAGTAGGTAACAGTGGATGGGGAGAGCAGTACTTC
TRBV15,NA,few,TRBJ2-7,CATSSAGPYEQYF,TGTGCCACCTCTTCGGCGGGTCCTTACGAGCAGTACTTC
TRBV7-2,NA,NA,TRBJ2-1,CASSLEGRVQQFF,TGTGCCAGCAGCTTAGAAGGGCGGGTCCAACAGTTCTTC
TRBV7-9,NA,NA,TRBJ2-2,CASSLTVSTGELFF,TGTGCCAGCAGCTTAACGGTTTCCACCGGGGAGCTGTTTTTT